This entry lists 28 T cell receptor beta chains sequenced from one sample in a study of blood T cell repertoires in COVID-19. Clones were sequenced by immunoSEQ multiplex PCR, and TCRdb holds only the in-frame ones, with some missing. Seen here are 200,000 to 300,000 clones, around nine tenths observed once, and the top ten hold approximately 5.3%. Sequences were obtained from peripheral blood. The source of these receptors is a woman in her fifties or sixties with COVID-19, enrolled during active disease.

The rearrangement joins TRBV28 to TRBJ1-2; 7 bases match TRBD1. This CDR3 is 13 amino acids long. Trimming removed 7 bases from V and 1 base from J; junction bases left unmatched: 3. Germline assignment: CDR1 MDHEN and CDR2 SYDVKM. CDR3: CASIRQGNYGYTF. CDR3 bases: TGTGCCAGCATTCGACAGGGTAACTATGGCTACACCTTC.

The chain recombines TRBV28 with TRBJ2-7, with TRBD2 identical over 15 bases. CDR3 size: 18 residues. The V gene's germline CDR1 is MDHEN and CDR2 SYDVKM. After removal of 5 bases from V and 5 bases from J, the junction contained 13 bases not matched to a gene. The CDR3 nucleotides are TGTGCCAGCAGTCCCAGTCCCGGGACTAGCGGGAGGAGGCACGAGCAGTACTTC. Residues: CASSPSPGTSGRRHEQYF.

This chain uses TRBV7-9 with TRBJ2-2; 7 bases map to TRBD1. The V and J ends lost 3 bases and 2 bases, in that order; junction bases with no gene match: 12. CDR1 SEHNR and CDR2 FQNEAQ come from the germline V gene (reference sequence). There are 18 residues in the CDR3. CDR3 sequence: CASSFTPGQIVNTGELFF. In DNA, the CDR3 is TGTGCCAGCAGCTTCACCCCGGGACAGATAGTTAACACCGGGGAGCTGTTTTTT. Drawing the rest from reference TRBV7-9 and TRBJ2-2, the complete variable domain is DTGVSQNPRHKITKRGQNVTFRCDPISEHNRLYWYRQTLGQGPEFLTYFQNEAQLEKSRLLSDRFSAERPKGSFSTLEIQRTEQGDSAMYLCASSFTPGQIVNTGELFFGEGSRLTVL.

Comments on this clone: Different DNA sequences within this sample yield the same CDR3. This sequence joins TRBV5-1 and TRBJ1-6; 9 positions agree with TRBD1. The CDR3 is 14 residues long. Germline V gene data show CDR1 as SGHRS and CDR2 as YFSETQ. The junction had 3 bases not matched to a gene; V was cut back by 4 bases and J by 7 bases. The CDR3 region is CASSLGQGNSPLHF. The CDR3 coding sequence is TGCGCCAGCAGCCTCGGACAGGGGAATTCACCCCTCCACTTT. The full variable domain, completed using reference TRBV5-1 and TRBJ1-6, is KAGVTQTPRYLIKTRGQQVTLSCSPISGHRSVSWYQQTPGQGLQFLFEYFSETQRNKGNFPGRFSGRQFSNSRSEMNVSTLELGDSALYLCASSLGQGNSPLHFGNGTRLTVT.

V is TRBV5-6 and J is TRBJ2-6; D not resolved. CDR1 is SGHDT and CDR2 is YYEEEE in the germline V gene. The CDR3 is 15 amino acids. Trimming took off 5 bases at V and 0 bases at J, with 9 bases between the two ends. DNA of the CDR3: TGTGCCAGCAGGGTAGAGGTCTCTGGGGCCAACGTCCTGACTTTC. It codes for CASRVEVSGANVLTF.

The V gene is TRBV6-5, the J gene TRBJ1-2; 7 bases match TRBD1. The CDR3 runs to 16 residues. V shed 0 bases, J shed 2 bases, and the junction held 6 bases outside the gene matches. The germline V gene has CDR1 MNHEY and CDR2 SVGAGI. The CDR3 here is CASSYSRQGLNYGYTF. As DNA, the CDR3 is TGTGCCAGCAGTTACTCCCGACAGGGATTAAACTATGGCTACACCTTC.

The CDR3 loop reads CASSLVGLNTEAFF. The CDR3 coding sequence is TGTGCCAGCAGCTTGGTGGGGCTAAACACTGAAGCTTTCTTT. The chain links TRBV5-5 to TRBJ1-1; D possibly corresponds to TRBD1 (5 bases). This CDR3 has 14 residues. CDR1 SGHKS and CDR2 YYEKEE come from the germline V gene (reference sequence). With 0 bases removed from V and 2 bases from J, the gap between germline ends came to 8 bases. Together with reference TRBV5-5 and TRBJ1-1, the CDR3 gives the full variable domain: DAGVTQSPTHLIKTRGQQVTLRCSPISGHKSVSWYQQVLGQGPQFIFQYYEKEERGRGNFPDRFSARQFPNYSSELNVNALLLGDSALYLCASSLVGLNTEAFFGQGTRLTVV.

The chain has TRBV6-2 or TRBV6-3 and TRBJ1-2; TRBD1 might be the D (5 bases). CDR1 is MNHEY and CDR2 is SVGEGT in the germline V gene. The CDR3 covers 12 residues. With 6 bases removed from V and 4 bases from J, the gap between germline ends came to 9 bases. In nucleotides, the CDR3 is TGTGCCAGCAGCCGGGGCGGCTATGGCTACACCTTC. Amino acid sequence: CASSRGGYGYTF.

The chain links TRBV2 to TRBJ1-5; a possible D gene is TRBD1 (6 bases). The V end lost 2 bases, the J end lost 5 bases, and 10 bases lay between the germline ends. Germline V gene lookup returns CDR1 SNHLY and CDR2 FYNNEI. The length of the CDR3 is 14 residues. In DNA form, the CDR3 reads TGTGCCAGCAGTGAACGGGACAAGTATCAGCCCCAGCATTTT. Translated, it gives CASSERDKYQPQHF.

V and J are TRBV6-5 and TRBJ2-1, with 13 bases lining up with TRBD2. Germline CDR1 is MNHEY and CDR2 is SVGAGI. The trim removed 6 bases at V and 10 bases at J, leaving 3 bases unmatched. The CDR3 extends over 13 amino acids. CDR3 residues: CASSPTSGREQFF. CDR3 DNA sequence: TGTGCCAGCAGCCCGACTAGCGGGAGGGAGCAGTTCTTC.

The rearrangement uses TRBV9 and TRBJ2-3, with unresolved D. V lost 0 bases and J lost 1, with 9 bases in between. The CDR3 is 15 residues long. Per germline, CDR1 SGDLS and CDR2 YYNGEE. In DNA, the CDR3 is TGTGCCAGCAGCGTAGGTGGCATTGGCACAGATACGCAGTATTTT. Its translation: CASSVGGIGTDTQYF.

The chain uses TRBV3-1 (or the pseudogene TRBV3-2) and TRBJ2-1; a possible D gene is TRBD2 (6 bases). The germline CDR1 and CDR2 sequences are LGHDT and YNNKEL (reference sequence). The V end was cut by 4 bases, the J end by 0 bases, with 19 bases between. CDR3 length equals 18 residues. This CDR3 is CASSRRAGTAFSYNEQFF. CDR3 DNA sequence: TGTGCCAGCAGCCGAAGAGCCGGGACTGCATTCTCCTACAATGAGCAGTTCTTC.

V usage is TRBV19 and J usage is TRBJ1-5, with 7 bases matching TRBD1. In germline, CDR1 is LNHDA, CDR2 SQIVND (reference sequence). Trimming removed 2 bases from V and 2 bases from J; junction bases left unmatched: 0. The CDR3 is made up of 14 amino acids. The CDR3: CASSITGGNQPQHF. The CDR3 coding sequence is TGTGCCAGTAGTATAACAGGGGGCAATCAGCCCCAGCATTTT.

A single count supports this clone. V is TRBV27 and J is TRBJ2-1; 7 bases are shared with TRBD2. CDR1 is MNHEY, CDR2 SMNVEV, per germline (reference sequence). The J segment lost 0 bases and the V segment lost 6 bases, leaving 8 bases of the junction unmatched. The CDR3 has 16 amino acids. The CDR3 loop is CASSMSGGSSYNEQFF. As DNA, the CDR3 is TGTGCCAGCAGCATGAGTGGCGGGAGCTCCTACAATGAGCAGTTCTTC.

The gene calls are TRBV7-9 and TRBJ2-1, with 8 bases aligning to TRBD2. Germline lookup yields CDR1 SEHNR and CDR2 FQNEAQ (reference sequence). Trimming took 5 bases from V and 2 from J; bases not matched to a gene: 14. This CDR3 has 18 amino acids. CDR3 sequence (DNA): TGTGCCAGCAGCCCAACCCGCGGGAGGAGGGATACCTACAATGAGCAGTTCTTC. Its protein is CASSPTRGRRDTYNEQFF.

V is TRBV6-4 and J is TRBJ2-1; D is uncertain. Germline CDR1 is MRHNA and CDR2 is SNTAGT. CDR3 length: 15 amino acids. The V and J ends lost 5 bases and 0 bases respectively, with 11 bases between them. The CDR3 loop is CASSPDKSSYNEQFF. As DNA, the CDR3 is TGTGCCAGCAGTCCCGACAAGAGCTCCTACAATGAGCAGTTCTTC.

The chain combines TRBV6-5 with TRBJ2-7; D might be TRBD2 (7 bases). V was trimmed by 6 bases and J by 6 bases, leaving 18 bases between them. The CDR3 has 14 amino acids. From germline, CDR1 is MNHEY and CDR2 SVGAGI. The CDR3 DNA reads TGTGCCAGCAGCCTCAGGGAGGGGGGCGGCGAGCAGTACTTC. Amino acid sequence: CASSLREGGGEQYF.

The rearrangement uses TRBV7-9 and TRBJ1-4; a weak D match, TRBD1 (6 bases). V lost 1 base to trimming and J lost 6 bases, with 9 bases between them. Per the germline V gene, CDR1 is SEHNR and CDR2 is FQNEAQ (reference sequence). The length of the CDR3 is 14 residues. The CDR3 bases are TGTGCCAGCAGCTTAGACAGGGTGGATGAAAAACTGTTTTTT. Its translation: CASSLDRVDEKLFF.

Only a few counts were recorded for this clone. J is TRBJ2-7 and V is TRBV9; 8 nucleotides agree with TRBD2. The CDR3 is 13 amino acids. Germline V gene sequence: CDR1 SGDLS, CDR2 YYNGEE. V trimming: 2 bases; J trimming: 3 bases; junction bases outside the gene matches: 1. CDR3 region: CASSVGTSYEQYF. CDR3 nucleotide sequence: TGTGCCAGCAGCGTCGGGACTAGCTACGAGCAGTACTTC.

The CDR3 nucleotides are TGTGCCAGCAGCCCGGGACTAGCGGGAGTTGAGCAGTTCTTC. It yields the protein CASSPGLAGVEQFF. This chain connects TRBV14 to TRBJ2-1, with 14 positions matching TRBD2. V dropped 4 bases and J dropped 9; count of bases not matched to a gene: 2. Germline values: CDR1 SGHDN, CDR2 FVKESK. CDR3 length: 14 amino acids.

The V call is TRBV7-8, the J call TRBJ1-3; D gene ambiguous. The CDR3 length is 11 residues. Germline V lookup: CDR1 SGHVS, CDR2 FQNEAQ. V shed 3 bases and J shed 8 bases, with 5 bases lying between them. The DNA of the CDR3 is TGTGCCAGCAGCTTCGGGGACACCATATATTTT. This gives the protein CASSFGDTIYF.

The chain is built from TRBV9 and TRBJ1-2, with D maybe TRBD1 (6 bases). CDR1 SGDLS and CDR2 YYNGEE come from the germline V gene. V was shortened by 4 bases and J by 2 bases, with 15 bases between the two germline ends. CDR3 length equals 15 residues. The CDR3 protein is CASSPRTASNYGYTF. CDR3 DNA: TGTGCCAGCAGCCCGCGGACAGCATCGAACTATGGCTACACCTTC.

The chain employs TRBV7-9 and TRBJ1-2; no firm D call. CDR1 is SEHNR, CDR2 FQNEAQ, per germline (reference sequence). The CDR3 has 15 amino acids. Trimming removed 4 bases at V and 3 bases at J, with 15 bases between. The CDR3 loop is CASSSPGRGDYGYTF. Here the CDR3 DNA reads TGTGCCAGCAGCTCTCCGGGTCGGGGAGACTATGGCTACACCTTC. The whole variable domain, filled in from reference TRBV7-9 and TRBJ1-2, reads DTGVSQNPRHKITKRGQNVTFRCDPISEHNRLYWYRQTLGQGPEFLTYFQNEAQLEKSRLLSDRFSAERPKGSFSTLEIQRTEQGDSAMYLCASSSPGRGDYGYTFGSGTRLTVV.

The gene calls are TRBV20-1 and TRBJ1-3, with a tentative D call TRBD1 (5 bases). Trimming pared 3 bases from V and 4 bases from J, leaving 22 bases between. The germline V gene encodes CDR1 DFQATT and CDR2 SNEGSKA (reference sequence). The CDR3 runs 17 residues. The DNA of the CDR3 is TGCAGTGCTAGTATGGGGCTCCCGAGCGGGTACGGAAACACCATATATTTT. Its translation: CSASMGLPSGYGNTIYF.

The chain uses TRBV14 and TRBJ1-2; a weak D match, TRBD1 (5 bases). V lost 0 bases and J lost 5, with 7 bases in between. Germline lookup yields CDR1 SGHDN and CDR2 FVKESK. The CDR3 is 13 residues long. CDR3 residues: CASSQDRAYGYTF. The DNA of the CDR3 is TGTGCCAGCAGCCAAGACAGGGCGTATGGCTACACCTTC.

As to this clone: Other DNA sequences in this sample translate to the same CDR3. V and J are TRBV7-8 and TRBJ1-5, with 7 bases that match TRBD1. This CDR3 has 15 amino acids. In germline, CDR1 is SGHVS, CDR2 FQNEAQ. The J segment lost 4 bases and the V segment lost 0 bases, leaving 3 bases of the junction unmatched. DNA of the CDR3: TGTGCCAGCAGCTTAGCCACAGGGGCAAATCAGCCCCAGCATTTT. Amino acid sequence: CASSLATGANQPQHF.

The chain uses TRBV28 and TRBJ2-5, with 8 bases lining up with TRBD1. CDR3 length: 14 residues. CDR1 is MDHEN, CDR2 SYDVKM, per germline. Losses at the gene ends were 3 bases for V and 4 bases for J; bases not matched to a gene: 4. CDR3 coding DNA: TGTGCCAGCAGTTTCGCAGGGGGCCGAGAGACCCAGTACTTC. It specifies CASSFAGGRETQYF.

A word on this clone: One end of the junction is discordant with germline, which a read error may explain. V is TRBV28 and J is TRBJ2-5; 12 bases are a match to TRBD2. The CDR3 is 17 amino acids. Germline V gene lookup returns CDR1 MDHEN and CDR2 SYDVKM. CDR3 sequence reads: CASSLWTSGINQETQYF. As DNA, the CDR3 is TGTGCCAGCAGTCTATGGACTAGCGGGATTAACCAAGAGACCCAGTACTTC.